Each of the 5 T cell receptor beta chains below was sequenced from the same sample in a study of CD8+ T cells in alopecia areata. cDNA reverse transcribed from extracted RNA served as the sequencing template. Only in-frame clones appear in the TCRdb table, and some are missing; sequencing was by immunoSEQ multiplex PCR. Among around 210,000 clones, 64% were seen once, and the ten largest hold 4.2%. Treatment meaning: oral pan-JAK inhibitor, 5-10 mg twice daily. Specimen: CD4+ T cells sorted from blood, collected at week 4, from a patient treated with tofacitinib. Source of these receptors: a human donor with alopecia areata.

The chain combines TRBV7-9 with TRBJ1-1, with D unclear. From germline, CDR1 is SEHNR and CDR2 FQNEAQ (reference sequence). This CDR3 has 13 amino acids. Between the trimmed V and J ends, which lost 3 bases and 1 base, there was a span of 6 bases. In DNA form, the CDR3 reads TGTGCCAGCAGCTTTAGGGCGAACACTGAAGCTTTCTTT. The encoded protein is CASSFRANTEAFF.

The rearrangement links TRBV27 to TRBJ2-5; a possible D gene is TRBD2 (7 bases). In germline, CDR1 is MNHEY, CDR2 SMNVEV (reference sequence). This CDR3 region has 14 residues. V gave up 6 bases and J gave up 4 bases, with 15 bases separating them. The CDR3 DNA follows: TGTGCCAGCAGCCGAGGGGGGGGGCGAGAGACCCAGTACTTC. Translated, it gives CASSRGGGRETQYF.

J is TRBJ2-5 and V is TRBV11-3, with 8 bases lining up with TRBD2. The V gene end was trimmed by 5 bases and the J gene end by 2 bases; junction bases not matched to a gene: 4. This CDR3 has 14 residues. Germline V gene data show CDR1 as SGHNT and CDR2 as YENEEA. The CDR3 DNA follows: TGTGCCAGCAGCGTAGGACTAGCTCAAGAGACCCAGTACTTC. Translating gives CASSVGLAQETQYF.

CDR3 in amino acids: CASSFGTGPYEQYF. The CDR3 DNA reads as TGTGCCAGCAGCTTCGGGACGGGGCCCTACGAGCAGTACTTC. The rearrangement uses TRBV11-2 and TRBJ2-7; D could derive from TRBD1 or TRBD2 (5 bases each). Between the trimmed V and J ends, which lost 3 bases and 2 bases, there was a span of 11 bases. CDR3 length equals 14 residues. Germline CDR1 reads SGHAT; CDR2 reads FQNNGV.

The chain joins TRBV29-1 to TRBJ1-1; tentative D call: TRBD1 (5 bases). This CDR3 region has 12 residues. V dropped 3 bases and J dropped 10 bases, with 15 bases sitting between them. The germline V gene has CDR1 SQVTM and CDR2 ANQGSEA. CDR3 DNA sequence: TGCAGCGTTGACAACGGGGGATGGGGAGCTTTCTTT. The encoded protein is CSVDNGGWGAFF. Based on the CDR3 plus reference TRBV29-1 and TRBJ1-1, the full variable domain is SAVISQKPSRDICQRGTSLTIQCQVDSQVTMMFWYRQQPGQSLTLIATANQGSEATYESGFVIDKFPISRPNLTFSTLTVSNMSPEDSSIYLCSVDNGGWGAFFGQGTRLTVV.